These 30 T cell receptor beta chains originate from one sample sequenced in a study of blood T cell repertoires in COVID-19. Libraries were prepared by immunoSEQ multiplex PCR; TCRdb keeps only in-frame clonotypes and omits some of them. The sample shows approximately 210,000 clones, 87% of them seen only once. The sequencing sample was made of peripheral blood. The receptor set was obtained from a man in his forties with active or convalescent COVID-19.

Only one count was recorded for this clone. The J gene is TRBJ1-5, the V gene TRBV6-5; TRBD1 might be the D (6 bases). Trimming left V 5 bases short and J 4 bases short, with 15 bases between. The CDR3 runs to 15 residues. Germline values: CDR1 MNHEY, CDR2 SVGAGI. CDR3 loop: CASSHGQSENQPQHF. CDR3 sequence (DNA): TGTGCCAGCAGTCATGGACAGTCGGAGAATCAGCCCCAGCATTTT.

In this sample, this clone turned up once. This chain connects TRBV6-5 to TRBJ1-2, with 8 bases lining up with TRBD1. V was pared by 8 bases and J by 2 bases, with 10 bases of the junction left unmatched. Germline lookup yields CDR1 MNHEY and CDR2 SVGAGI. This CDR3 has 15 residues. CDR3 protein: CASCSGQGFNYGYTF. The CDR3 nucleotides are TGTGCCAGCTGTTCCGGACAGGGATTCAACTATGGCTACACCTTC.

J is TRBJ2-7 and V is TRBV28; D is possibly TRBD2 (6 bases). The CDR3 sequence is 14 residues long. Germline V CDR1 and CDR2: MDHEN, SYDVKM. Trimming stripped 5 bases from V and 0 bases from J, with 11 bases between. CDR3 DNA sequence: TGTGCCAGCAGTAGGGAGGTGAGCTCCTACGAGCAGTACTTC. Translation gives CASSREVSSYEQYF.

V is TRBV5-1 and J is TRBJ1-1, with D possibly matching TRBD1 (5 bases). The germline V gene has CDR1 SGHRS and CDR2 YFSETQ. The CDR3 covers 14 residues. V was cut by 4 bases and J by 3 bases, with 13 bases left in between. The CDR3 here is CASSAGPGDTEAFF. The DNA of the CDR3 is TGCGCCAGCAGCGCGGGACCCGGGGACACTGAAGCTTTCTTT. The full variable domain, with the rest looked up from reference TRBV5-1 and TRBJ1-1, is KAGVTQTPRYLIKTRGQQVTLSCSPISGHRSVSWYQQTPGQGLQFLFEYFSETQRNKGNFPGRFSGRQFSNSRSEMNVSTLELGDSALYLCASSAGPGDTEAFFGQGTRLTVV.

The J gene is TRBJ1-1, the V gene TRBV19; 7 bases are shared with TRBD1. CDR3 length: 15 residues. Germline V gives CDR1 LNHDA, CDR2 SQIVND (reference sequence). V was clipped by 5 bases and J by 5 bases; unmatched bases: 11. The CDR3: CASSQYRGSGTEAFF. The CDR3 DNA reads TGTGCCAGTAGTCAATACAGGGGATCGGGTACTGAAGCTTTCTTT.

The rearrangement links TRBV5-1 to TRBJ2-3, with D tentatively TRBD1 (5 bases). Trimming removed 0 bases at V and 1 base at J, with 9 bases between. The CDR3 consists of 15 residues. Germline lookup yields CDR1 SGHRS and CDR2 YFSETQ. DNA for the CDR3: TGCGCCAGCAGCTTGGTTGGGGCCCGCACAGATACGCAGTATTTT. Protein: CASSLVGARTDTQYF.

This chain joins TRBV30 and TRBJ2-7; no clear D gene. The germline V and J ends were trimmed by 1 base and 3 bases, with 10 bases remaining between them. This CDR3 contains 13 residues. Germline V lookup: CDR1 GTSNPN, CDR2 SVGIG (reference sequence). Here the CDR3 reads CAWSGPSVYEQYF. CDR3 DNA sequence: TGTGCCTGGAGTGGGCCGTCCGTCTACGAGCAGTACTTC.

The chain combines TRBV21-1 with TRBJ1-6; TRBD1 is taken as the D call from the table, unchecked against the DNA. TRBV21-1 is designated a pseudogene. This CDR3 contains 17 residues. The CDR3: CASSKVKGARYNSPLHF. The DNA for the CDR3 is TGTGCCAGCAGCAAAGTTAAGGGGGCGCGGTATAATTCACCCCTCCACTTT.

The CDR3 nucleotides are TGTGCCAGCAGCTATGACAGGGGGCATGGCAATGAGCAGTTCTTC. Encoded protein: CASSYDRGHGNEQFF. J is TRBJ2-1 and V is TRBV6-5; 10 bases line up with TRBD1. Germline loops: CDR1 MNHEY, CDR2 SVGAGI. CDR3 length: 15 residues. The junction had 8 bases not matched to a gene; V was cut back by 6 bases and J by 6 bases.

CDR3 sequence: CASSHGGLADSYNEQFF. For the CDR3, the DNA is TGTGCCAGCAGCCATGGGGGACTAGCGGATTCCTACAATGAGCAGTTCTTC. The J gene is TRBJ2-1, the V gene TRBV14, with 11 bases matching TRBD2. V was clipped by 3 bases and J by 1 base; unmatched bases: 5. The CDR3 contains 17 residues. CDR1 is SGHDN, CDR2 FVKESK, per germline.

The V call is TRBV20-1, the J call TRBJ2-5; perhaps TRBD2 as D (6 bases). The CDR3 extends over 14 amino acids. Germline V gene lookup returns CDR1 DFQATT and CDR2 SNEGSKA (reference sequence). V shed 3 bases and J shed 5 bases, with 16 bases lying between them. As DNA, the CDR3 is TGCAGTGCTAGTCCCCGGGGGTTGGTGGAGACCCAGTACTTC. It encodes CSASPRGLVETQYF.

This chain uses TRBV28 with TRBJ1-2; TRBD1 aligns across 10 bases. V lost 8 bases to trimming and J lost 4 bases; unmatched junction nucleotides: 13. Germline CDR1 reads MDHEN; CDR2 reads SYDVKM. The CDR3 is 16 amino acids. CDR3 region: CASLTGGILGSYGYTF. As DNA, the CDR3 is TGTGCCAGCCTGACAGGGGGCATTTTGGGTTCCTATGGCTACACCTTC.

This chain connects TRBV7-9 to TRBJ1-2; 8 positions agree with TRBD1. Unmatched junction bases numbered 13, after V lost 5 bases and J lost 8 bases. The CDR3 extends over 15 amino acids. CDR1 SEHNR and CDR2 FQNEAQ come from the germline V gene (reference sequence). CDR3 sequence reads: CASSLRAGGTGGYTF. CDR3 in DNA: TGTGCCAGCAGCCTCCGGGCAGGGGGCACGGGAGGCTACACCTTC.

This clone has only one observation. The V gene is TRBV6-5, the J gene TRBJ2-7; 8 bases line up with TRBD2. With V trimmed by 6 bases and J by 1 base, 5 bases remained unmatched. This CDR3 comprises 14 residues. CDR1 MNHEY and CDR2 SVGAGI come from the germline V gene. The CDR3 DNA follows: TGTGCCAGCAGCCGGGGGGGCGGGTCCTACGAGCAGTACTTC. Amino acids: CASSRGGGSYEQYF.

V is TRBV18 and J is TRBJ2-2; possibly TRBD2 for D (6 bases). CDR1 and CDR2 from the germline V gene are KGHSH and LQKENI. Between the trimmed V and J ends, which lost 2 bases and 5 bases, there was a span of 27 bases. CDR3 length: 20 amino acids. The CDR3 reads CASSPTPLRAPGLGTGELFF. CDR3 DNA sequence: TGTGCCAGCTCACCAACGCCACTTCGTGCCCCGGGACTGGGGACCGGGGAGCTGTTTTTT.

The rearrangement uses TRBV5-1 and TRBJ1-1; TRBD1 matches 8 bases. There are 13 residues in the CDR3. Germline CDR1 and CDR2: SGHRS and YFSETQ. V trimming: 4 bases; J trimming: 6 bases; junction bases outside the gene matches: 5. CDR3 loop: CASSRRDRSEAFF. The CDR3 region has the DNA TGCGCCAGCAGCCGCCGGGACAGGTCTGAAGCTTTCTTT.

This clone has only a few counts. The rearrangement uses TRBV7-2 and TRBJ2-2; D may be TRBD1 (6 bases). CDR1 SGHTA and CDR2 FQGNSA come from the germline V gene. The CDR3 is 14 residues long. Trimming took 3 bases from V and 6 from J, leaving 11 bases between them. CDR3 sequence reads: CASSFAGAAGELFF. Written as DNA, the CDR3 is TGTGCCAGCAGCTTCGCAGGGGCGGCCGGGGAGCTGTTTTTT.

This chain uses TRBV19 with TRBJ1-2; 9 bases map to TRBD1. Germline values: CDR1 LNHDA, CDR2 SQIVND (reference sequence). CDR3 length: 13 amino acids. Trimming cost V 8 bases and J 6 bases; bases outside gene matches: 7. CDR3 sequence: CASSGQGMNGYTF. Written as DNA, the CDR3 is TGTGCCAGTTCAGGACAGGGGATGAATGGCTACACCTTC.

In its sample, this clone was seen a few times. The CDR3 region is CASSYSRQGYTF. DNA for the CDR3: TGTGCCAGCAGTTACAGCCGACAAGGCTACACCTTC. The V call is TRBV6-2 or TRBV6-3, the J call TRBJ1-2; no reliable D call. V was cut by 2 bases and J by 8 bases, with 9 bases left in between. CDR1 is MNHEY, CDR2 SVGEGT, per germline. The CDR3 consists of 12 residues.

This clone was found once. This chain uses TRBV9 with TRBJ1-1; maybe TRBD1 (5 bases). V was trimmed by 1 base and J by 1 base, leaving 8 bases between them. The CDR3 runs to 14 residues. Germline assignment: CDR1 SGDLS and CDR2 YYNGEE. Written as DNA, the CDR3 is TGTGCCAGCAGCGTACGAACAGGGAACACTGAAGCTTTCTTT. Residues: CASSVRTGNTEAFF.

The CDR3 DNA follows: TGTGCCAGCAGCGTAGGGGGGGTGCCCCATGAGGGCACCTCCTACGAGCAGTACTTC. As protein: CASSVGGVPHEGTSYEQYF. The V gene is TRBV9, the J gene TRBJ2-7; D is perhaps TRBD2 (6 bases). V was pared by 0 bases and J by 0 bases, with 22 bases between. From germline, CDR1 is SGDLS and CDR2 YYNGEE. This CDR3 is built from 19 residues.

This chain uses TRBV5-1 with TRBJ1-1; a weak D match, TRBD1 (5 bases). The germline V gene has CDR1 SGHRS and CDR2 YFSETQ. V lost 4 bases and J lost 1, with 11 bases in between. CDR3 size: 14 residues. The CDR3 DNA sequence: TGCGCCAGCAGCGGCGGGACGGCGAACACTGAAGCTTTCTTT. Protein product: CASSGGTANTEAFF.

This rearrangement joins TRBV30 to TRBJ2-5, with TRBD2 matching over 10 bases. The CDR3 spans 16 residues. Trimming removed 2 bases from V and 5 bases from J; junction bases left unmatched: 11. Germline loops: CDR1 GTSNPN, CDR2 SVGIG (reference sequence). CDR3 sequence: CAWSITSGRVAETQYF. The CDR3 bases are TGTGCCTGGAGTATCACAAGCGGGAGGGTAGCGGAGACCCAGTACTTC.

V is TRBV2 and J is TRBJ2-7, with a possible D match to TRBD2 (5 bases). The CDR3 has 13 amino acids. Trimming stripped 8 bases from V and 5 bases from J, with 16 bases between. CDR1 SNHLY and CDR2 FYNNEI come from the germline V gene. CDR3 nucleotides: TGTGCCAGCGCAAGGACTGCCCCCCACGAGCAGTACTTC. Amino acids: CASARTAPHEQYF.

There are a few counts of this clone. The chain recombines TRBV7-9 with TRBJ1-1; 8 positions match TRBD1. Trimming at V came to 5 bases and at J to 3 bases, leaving 14 bases not matched to a gene. CDR1 is SEHNR, CDR2 FQNEAQ, per germline (reference sequence). This CDR3 contains 17 residues. CDR3: CASSLRSGGERDTEAFF. The CDR3, as DNA: TGTGCCAGCAGCCTAAGATCAGGGGGCGAAAGGGACACTGAAGCTTTCTTT.

The chain carries TRBV7-9 and TRBJ2-1; TRBD2 agrees at 10 bases. The germline CDR1 and CDR2 sequences are SEHNR and FQNEAQ (reference sequence). Trimming cost V 2 bases and J 5 bases; bases outside gene matches: 6. The CDR3 covers 16 residues. The CDR3 spells CASSLRSAGGNNEQFF. CDR3 DNA: TGTGCCAGCAGCTTACGGTCAGCGGGGGGGAACAATGAGCAGTTCTTC.

In its sample, this clone was seen a few times. V usage is TRBV6-1 and J usage is TRBJ2-7; no clear D. The CDR3 consists of 15 residues. CDR1 and CDR2 (germline): MNHNS, SASEGT. The V end was cut by 2 bases, the J end by 5 bases, with 16 bases between. The CDR3 sequence: CASSEWRKGPHEQYF. The CDR3 DNA sequence: TGTGCCAGCAGTGAATGGCGGAAAGGTCCCCACGAGCAGTACTTC.

This chain links TRBV2 with TRBJ1-2, with D unresolved. This CDR3 contains 11 residues. V shed 7 bases and J shed 6 bases, with 9 bases lying between them. Germline CDR1 reads SNHLY; CDR2 reads FYNNEI. This CDR3 is CASKPVDGYTF. The DNA of the CDR3 is TGTGCCAGCAAACCAGTCGATGGCTACACCTTC.

The chain has TRBV29-1 and TRBJ1-1; D may be TRBD1 (5 bases). The CDR3 length is 13 residues. The V end was cut by 6 bases, the J end by 1 base, with 12 bases between. The germline CDR1 and CDR2 sequences are SQVTM and ANQGSEA. CDR3 loop: CSVKGLPNTEAFF. The CDR3 DNA follows: TGCAGCGTCAAGGGACTACCGAACACTGAAGCTTTCTTT.

V is TRBV19 and J is TRBJ2-7, with 11 positions matching TRBD2. The CDR3 contains 14 residues. The J segment lost 4 bases and the V segment lost 6 bases, leaving 5 bases of the junction unmatched. Germline V gene lookup returns CDR1 LNHDA and CDR2 SQIVND (reference sequence). Here the CDR3 DNA reads TGTGCCAGTAGCAGGGGACTAGCGGTGTACGAGCAGTACTTC. It encodes CASSRGLAVYEQYF.